The T cell receptor (beta chain) under discussion was sequenced for a study of OX40 agonist ivuxolimab in advanced cancers. V lost 4 bases, J lost 0 bases, and 1 base stayed unmatched. The germline V gene encodes CDR1 LNHDA and CDR2 SQIVND (reference sequence). The length of the CDR3 is 14 residues. The protocol was immunoSEQ multiplex PCR, while the TCRdb copy is restricted to in-frame clones and leaves out a portion. The sample lists approximately 70,000 clones, roughly 85% occurring once. The source of this sequence is an adult with an advanced solid tumor such as melanoma, head and neck, liver or kidney cancer. The sequences come from CD4+ or CD8+ T cells sorted from blood, collected in a trial of the OX40 agonist ivuxolimab. The chain uses TRBV19 and TRBJ2-3, with TRBD2 matching 7 bases. Here the CDR3 DNA reads TGTGCCAGTAGTAGCGGGAGAAGCACAGATACGCAGTATTTT. Residues: CASSSGRSTDTQYF.